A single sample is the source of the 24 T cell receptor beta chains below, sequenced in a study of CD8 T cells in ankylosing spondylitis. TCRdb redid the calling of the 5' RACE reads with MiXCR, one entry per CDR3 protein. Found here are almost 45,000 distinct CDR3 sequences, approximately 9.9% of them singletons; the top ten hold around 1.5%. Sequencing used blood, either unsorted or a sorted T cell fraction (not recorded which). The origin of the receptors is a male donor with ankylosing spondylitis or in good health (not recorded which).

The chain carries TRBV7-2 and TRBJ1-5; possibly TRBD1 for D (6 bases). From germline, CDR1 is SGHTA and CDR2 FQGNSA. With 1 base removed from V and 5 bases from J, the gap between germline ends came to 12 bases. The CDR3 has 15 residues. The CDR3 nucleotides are TGTGCCAGCAGCTTAGGGGGGCCCATCGATCAGCCCCAGCATTTT. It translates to CASSLGGPIDQPQHF.

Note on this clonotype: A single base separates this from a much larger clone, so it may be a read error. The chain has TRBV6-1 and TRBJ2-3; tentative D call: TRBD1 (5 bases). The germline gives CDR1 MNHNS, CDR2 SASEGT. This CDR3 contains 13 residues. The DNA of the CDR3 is TGTGCCAGCAGTGCTACAGGTGCAGATAGGCAGTATTTT. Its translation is CASSATGADRQYF.

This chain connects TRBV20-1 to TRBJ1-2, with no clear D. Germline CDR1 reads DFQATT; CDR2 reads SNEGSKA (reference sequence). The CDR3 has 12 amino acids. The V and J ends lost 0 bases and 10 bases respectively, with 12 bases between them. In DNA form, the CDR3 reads TGCAGTGCTAGAGATCTGGGGTTGGACTACACCTTC. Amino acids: CSARDLGLDYTF.

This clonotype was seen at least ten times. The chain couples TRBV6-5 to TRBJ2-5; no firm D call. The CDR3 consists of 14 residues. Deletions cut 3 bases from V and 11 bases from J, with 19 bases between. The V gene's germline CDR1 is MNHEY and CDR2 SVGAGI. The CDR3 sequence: CASSYRRNQESQYF. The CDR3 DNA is TGTGCCAGCAGTTATCGAAGGAATCAAGAGAGTCAGTACTTC.

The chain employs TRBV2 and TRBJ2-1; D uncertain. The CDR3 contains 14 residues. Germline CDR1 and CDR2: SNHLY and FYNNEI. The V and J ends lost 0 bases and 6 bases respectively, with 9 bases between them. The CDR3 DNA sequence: TGTGCCAGCAGTGAAGCGCTTTCGGGCAATGAGCAGTTCTTC. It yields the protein CASSEALSGNEQFF. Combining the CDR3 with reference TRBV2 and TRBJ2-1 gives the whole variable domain EPEVTQTPSHQVTQMGQEVILRCVPISNHLYFYWYRQILGQKVEFLVSFYNNEISEKSEIFDDQFSVERPDGSNFTLKIRSTKLEDSAMYFCASSEALSGNEQFFGPGTRLTVL.

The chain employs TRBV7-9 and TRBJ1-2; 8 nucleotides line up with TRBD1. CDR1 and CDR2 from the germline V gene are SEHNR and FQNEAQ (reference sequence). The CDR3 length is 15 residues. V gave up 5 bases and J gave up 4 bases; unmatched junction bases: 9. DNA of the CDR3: TGTGCCAGCAGCCTTACTGGACAGGGAGGCTATGGCTACACCTTC. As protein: CASSLTGQGGYGYTF.

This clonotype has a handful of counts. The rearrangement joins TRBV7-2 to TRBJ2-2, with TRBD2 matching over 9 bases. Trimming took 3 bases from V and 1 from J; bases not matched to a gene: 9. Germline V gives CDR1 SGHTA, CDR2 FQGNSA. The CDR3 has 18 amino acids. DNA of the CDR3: TGTGCCAGCAGCTTTAGCGGGGGCCGACTCCTGAACACCGGGGAGCTGTTTTTT. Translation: CASSFSGGRLLNTGELFF.

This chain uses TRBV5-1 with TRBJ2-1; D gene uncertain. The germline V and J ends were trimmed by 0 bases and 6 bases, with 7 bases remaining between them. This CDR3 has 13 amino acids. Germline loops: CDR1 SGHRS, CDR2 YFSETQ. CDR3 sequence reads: CASSLVGSNEQFF. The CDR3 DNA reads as TGCGCCAGCAGCTTGGTTGGGTCCAATGAGCAGTTCTTC.

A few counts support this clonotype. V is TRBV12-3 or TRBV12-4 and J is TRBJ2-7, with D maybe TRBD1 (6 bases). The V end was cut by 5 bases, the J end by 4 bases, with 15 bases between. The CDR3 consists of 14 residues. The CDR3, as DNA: TGTGCCAGCAGTCTTTTGGACGGGACATACGAGCAGTACTTC. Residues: CASSLLDGTYEQYF.

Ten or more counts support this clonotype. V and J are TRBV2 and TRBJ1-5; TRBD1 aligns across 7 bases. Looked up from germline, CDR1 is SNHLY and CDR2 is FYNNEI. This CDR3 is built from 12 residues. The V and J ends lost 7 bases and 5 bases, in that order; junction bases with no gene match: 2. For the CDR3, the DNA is TGTGCCAGCAACGACAGGGATCAGCCCCAGCATTTT. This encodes CASNDRDQPQHF. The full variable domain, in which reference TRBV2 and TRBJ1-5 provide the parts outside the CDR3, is EPEVTQTPSHQVTQMGQEVILRCVPISNHLYFYWYRQILGQKVEFLVSFYNNEISEKSEIFDDQFSVERPDGSNFTLKIRSTKLEDSAMYFCASNDRDQPQHFGDGTRLSIL.

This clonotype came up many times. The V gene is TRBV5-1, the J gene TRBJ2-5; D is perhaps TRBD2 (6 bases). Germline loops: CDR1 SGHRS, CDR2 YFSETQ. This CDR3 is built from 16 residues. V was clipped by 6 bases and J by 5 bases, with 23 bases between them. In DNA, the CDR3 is TGCGCCAGCAAGTTGGGGTTGGACGGGGGTCGGGAGACCCAGTACTTC. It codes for CASKLGLDGGRETQYF.

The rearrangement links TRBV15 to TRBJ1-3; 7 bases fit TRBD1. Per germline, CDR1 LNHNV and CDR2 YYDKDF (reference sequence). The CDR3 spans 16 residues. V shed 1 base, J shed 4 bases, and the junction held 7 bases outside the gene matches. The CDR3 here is CATSRVPTGQGNTIYF. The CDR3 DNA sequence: TGTGCCACCAGCAGAGTGCCGACAGGGCAAGGAAACACCATATATTTT.

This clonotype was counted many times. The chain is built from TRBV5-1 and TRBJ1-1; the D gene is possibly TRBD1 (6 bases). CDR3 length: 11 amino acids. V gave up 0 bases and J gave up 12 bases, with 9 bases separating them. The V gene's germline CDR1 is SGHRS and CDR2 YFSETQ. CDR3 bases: TGCGCCAGCAGCTTGGCGGGGGCGTCTTTCTTT. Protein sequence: CASSLAGASFF.

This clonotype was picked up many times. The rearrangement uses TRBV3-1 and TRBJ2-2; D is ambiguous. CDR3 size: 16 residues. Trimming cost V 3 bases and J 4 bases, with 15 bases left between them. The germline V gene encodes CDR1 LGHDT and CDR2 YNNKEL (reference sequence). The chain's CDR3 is CASSHIATPGTGELFF. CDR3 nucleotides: TGTGCCAGCAGCCATATTGCTACTCCTGGCACCGGGGAGCTGTTTTTT. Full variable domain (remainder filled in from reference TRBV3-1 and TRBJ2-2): DTAVSQTPKYLVTQMGNDKSIKCEQNLGHDTMYWYKQDSKKFLKIMFSYNNKELIINETVPNRFSPKSPDKAHLNLHINSLELGDSAVYFCASSHIATPGTGELFFGEGSRLTVL.

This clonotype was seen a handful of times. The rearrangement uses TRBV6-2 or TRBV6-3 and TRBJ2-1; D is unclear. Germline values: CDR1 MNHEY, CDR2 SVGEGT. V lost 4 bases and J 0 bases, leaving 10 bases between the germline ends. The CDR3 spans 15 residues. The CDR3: CASSLTPTSYNEQFF. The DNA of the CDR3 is TGTGCCAGCAGTTTGACCCCGACCTCCTACAATGAGCAGTTCTTC.

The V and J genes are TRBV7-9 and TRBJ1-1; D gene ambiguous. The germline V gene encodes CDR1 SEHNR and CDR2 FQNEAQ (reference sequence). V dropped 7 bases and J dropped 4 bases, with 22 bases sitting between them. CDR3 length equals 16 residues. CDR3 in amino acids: CASTLGSTSPSTEAFF. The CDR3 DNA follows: TGTGCCAGCACCTTGGGCAGTACCAGCCCCAGCACTGAAGCTTTCTTT.

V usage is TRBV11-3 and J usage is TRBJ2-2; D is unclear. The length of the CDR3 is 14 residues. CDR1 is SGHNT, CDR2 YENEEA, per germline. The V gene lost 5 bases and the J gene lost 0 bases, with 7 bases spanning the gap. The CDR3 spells CASSLISNTGELFF. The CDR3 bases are TGTGCCAGCAGCCTAATATCGAACACCGGGGAGCTGTTTTTT.

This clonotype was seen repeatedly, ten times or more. This CDR3 reads CSAPDSDHGYTF. In DNA, the CDR3 is TGCAGTGCTCCGGACAGTGACCATGGCTACACCTTC. The rearrangement links TRBV20-1 to TRBJ1-2; TRBD1 is a possible D gene (6 bases). Trimming cost V 5 bases and J 6 bases, with 13 bases left between them. Germline CDR1 and CDR2: DFQATT and SNEGSKA (reference sequence). The CDR3 runs 12 residues.

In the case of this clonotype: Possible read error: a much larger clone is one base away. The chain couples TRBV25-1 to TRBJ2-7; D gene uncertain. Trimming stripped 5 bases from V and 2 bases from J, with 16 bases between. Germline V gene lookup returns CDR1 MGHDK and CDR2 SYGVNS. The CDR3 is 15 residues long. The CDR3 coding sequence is TGTGCCAGCAGTAGCCCCGCCCCGTGGACCTACGAGCAGTACTTC. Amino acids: CASSSPAPWTYEQYF.

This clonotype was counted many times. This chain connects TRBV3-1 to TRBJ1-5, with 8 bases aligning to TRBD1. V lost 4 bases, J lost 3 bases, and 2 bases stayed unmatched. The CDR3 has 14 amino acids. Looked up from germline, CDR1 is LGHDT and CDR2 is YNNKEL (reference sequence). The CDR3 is CASSRTGLNQPQHF. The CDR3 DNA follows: TGTGCCAGCAGCCGGACAGGGCTCAATCAGCCCCAGCATTTT.

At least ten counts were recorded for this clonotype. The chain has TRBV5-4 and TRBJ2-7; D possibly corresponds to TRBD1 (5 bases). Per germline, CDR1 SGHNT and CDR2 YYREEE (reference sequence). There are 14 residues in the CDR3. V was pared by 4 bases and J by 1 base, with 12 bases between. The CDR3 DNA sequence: TGTGCCAGCAGCCTAAAGCAGGGATCCTACGAGCAGTACTTC. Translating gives CASSLKQGSYEQYF.

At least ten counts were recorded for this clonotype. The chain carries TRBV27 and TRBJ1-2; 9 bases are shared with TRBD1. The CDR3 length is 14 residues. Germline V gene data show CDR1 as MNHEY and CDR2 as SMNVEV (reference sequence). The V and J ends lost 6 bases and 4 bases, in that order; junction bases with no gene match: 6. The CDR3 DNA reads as TGTGCCAGCAGCCGGACAGGGGTGACCTATGGCTACACCTTC. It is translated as CASSRTGVTYGYTF.

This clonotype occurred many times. CDR3 protein: CARQAASYNSPLHF. CDR3 sequence (DNA): TGTGCCAGACAAGCAGCCTCCTATAATTCACCCCTCCACTTT. V and J are TRBV28 and TRBJ1-6; the D is unclear. The CDR3 spans 14 residues. Germline assignment: CDR1 MDHEN and CDR2 SYDVKM. Trimming shortened V by 9 bases and J by 0 bases, and 9 bases separated the two germline ends.

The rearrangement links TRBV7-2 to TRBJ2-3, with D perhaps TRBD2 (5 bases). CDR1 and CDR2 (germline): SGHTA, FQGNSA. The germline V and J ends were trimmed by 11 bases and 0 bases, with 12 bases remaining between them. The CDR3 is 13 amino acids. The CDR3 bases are TGTGCCGGAGGAGGATTTAGCACAGATACGCAGTATTTT. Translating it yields CAGGGFSTDTQYF.